This T cell receptor (beta chain) came from a study of cytomegalovirus exposure and HLA in healthy donors. About this clone itself: What it binds is unknown.

Whole-study results and caveats: There were some public TCRs occurring in many donors, but most TCR sequences were rare. Accounts indicate the classifier identified cytomegalovirus status with strong specificity and sensitivity. Productive rates of about 87% or about 30% were seen for most TCR beta V segments in an earlier analysis.

60 Vbeta and 13 Jbeta primers were used in PCR. Assay: immunoSEQ multiplex PCR; the TCRdb copy retains only in-frame clones and omits some. The sample includes some 120,000 clones, approximately 80% of them seen just once. The CDR3 length is 17 residues. Germline lookup yields CDR1 KGHSH and CDR2 LQKENI. V lost 2 bases to trimming and J lost 5 bases, with 19 bases between them. The sample was PBMCs. This sequence joins TRBV18 and TRBJ1-5, with D maybe TRBD1 (5 bases). The source is a man aged 18 to 30 in good health and CMV-seronegative. CDR3 DNA sequence: TGTGCCAGCTCACCAGGCTTCCCTGCAGGGTTGGATCAGCCCCAGCATTTT. This codes for CASSPGFPAGLDQPQHF.